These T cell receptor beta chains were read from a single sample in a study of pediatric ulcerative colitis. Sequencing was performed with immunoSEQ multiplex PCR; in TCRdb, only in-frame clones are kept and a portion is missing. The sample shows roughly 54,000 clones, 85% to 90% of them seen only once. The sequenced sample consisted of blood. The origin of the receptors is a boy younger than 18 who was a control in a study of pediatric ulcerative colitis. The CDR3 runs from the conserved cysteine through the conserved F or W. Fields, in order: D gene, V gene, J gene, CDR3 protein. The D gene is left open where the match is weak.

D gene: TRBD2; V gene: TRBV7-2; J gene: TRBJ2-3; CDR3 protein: CASSFISGRGSDTQYF
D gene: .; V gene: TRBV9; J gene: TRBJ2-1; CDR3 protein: CASSVGAGSSYNEQFF
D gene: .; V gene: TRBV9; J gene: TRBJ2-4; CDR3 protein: CASSVATVAGDKNIQYF
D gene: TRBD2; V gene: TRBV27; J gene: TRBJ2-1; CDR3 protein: CASSLFAGGPREQFF
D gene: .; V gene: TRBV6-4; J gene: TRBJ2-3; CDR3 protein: CASSDSGEKADTQYF
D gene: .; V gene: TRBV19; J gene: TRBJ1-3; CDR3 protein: CASSATLGGNTIYF
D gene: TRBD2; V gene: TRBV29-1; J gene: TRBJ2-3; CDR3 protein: CSVGQWWGLATDTQYF
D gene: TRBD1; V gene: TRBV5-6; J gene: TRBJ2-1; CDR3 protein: CASSSTGAPYNEQFF
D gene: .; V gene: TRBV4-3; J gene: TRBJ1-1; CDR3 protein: CASSQESVHTEAFF
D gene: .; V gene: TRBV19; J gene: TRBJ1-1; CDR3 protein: CASSIGYRGFSTEAFF
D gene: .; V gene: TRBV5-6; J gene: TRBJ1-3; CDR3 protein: CASSPSLSGNTIYF
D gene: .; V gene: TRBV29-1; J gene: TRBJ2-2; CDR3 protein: CSVEEDGGGTGELFF
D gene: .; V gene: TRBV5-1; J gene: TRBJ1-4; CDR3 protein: CASSLMPGQNEKLFF
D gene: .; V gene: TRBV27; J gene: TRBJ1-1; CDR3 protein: CASSLGGEAFF